Given below is one TCR beta chain in context. Its matching antigen is unknown. This sample was taken from a study of T cell responses to AZD1222 COVID-19 vaccine. TCRdb keeps only in-frame clones here, not all; method: immunoSEQ multiplex PCR. The sample has about 210,000 clones; roughly 92% are singletons. Study results and caveats: There were repertoire samples only from the period after the peak T cell response. Only a handful of AZD1222 recipients, several in all, had baseline seropositivity. At 160-218 and 743-854, vaccine-associated CD4 TCRs were dominant, and they spanned spike.

V gave up 1 base and J gave up 7 bases, with 11 bases separating them. The germline CDR1 and CDR2 sequences are MNHNS and SASEGT. This CDR3 is built from 14 residues. The chain couples TRBV6-1 to TRBJ1-5, with a possible D match to TRBD1 (5 bases). Specimen: peripheral blood, collected on day 0 of AZD1222 vaccination. This receptor was obtained from an adult in good health. For the CDR3, the DNA is TGTGCCAGCAGTGAAGTGGGGCGCCAGCAGCCCCAGCATTTT. Translation: CASSEVGRQQPQHF.